This T cell receptor beta chain was captured in a study of post-analysis software for immune sequencing data. Study-level background: Secondary progressive, relapsing-remitting and progressive-relapsing multiple sclerosis were among the included disease courses. Study-wide results and limits: The study found TRBV5-6, TRBV5-1 and TRBV20-1 among five TRBV segments more frequent in patients than controls.

The V gene end was trimmed by 4 bases and the J gene end by 1 base; junction bases not matched to a gene: 7. This CDR3 has 17 amino acids. The V gene's germline CDR1 is SGHRS and CDR2 YFSETQ. TCR beta libraries were prepared from cDNA with unique molecular identifiers. When roughly 1 to 10 million T cells were used, they gave 500,000 or so cDNA molecules. One entry per CDR3 protein, called by TCRdb with MiXCR from the PCR reads. The top ten clones hold roughly 4.9% of a sample with 750,000 to 950,000 distinct CDR3 sequences, 35% to 55% of them seen once. This clonotype has a handful of counts. Its antigen is unknown.

The sequence was collected from a girl aged 10-17 years with multiple sclerosis. The rearrangement joins TRBV5-1 to TRBJ2-1; the match to TRBD2 covers 11 bases. Sample: blood. The CDR3 loop is CASSEIAGGSSYNEQFF. The DNA of the CDR3 is TGCGCCAGCAGCGAAATAGCGGGAGGGTCGTCCTACAATGAGCAGTTCTTC.